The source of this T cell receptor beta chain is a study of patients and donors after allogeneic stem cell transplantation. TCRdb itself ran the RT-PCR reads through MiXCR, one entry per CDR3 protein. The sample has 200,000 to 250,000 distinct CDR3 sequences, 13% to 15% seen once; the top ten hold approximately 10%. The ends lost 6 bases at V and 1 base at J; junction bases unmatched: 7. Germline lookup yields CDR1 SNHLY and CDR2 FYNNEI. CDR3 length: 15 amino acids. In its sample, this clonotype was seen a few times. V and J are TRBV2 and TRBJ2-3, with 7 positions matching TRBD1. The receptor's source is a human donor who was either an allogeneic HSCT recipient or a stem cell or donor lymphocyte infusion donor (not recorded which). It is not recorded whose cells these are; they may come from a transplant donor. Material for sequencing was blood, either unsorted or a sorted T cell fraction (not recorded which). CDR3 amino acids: CASSPGTAGTDTQYF. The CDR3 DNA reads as TGTGCCAGCAGCCCCGGGACAGCTGGCACAGATACGCAGTATTTT.